The next 3 T cell receptor beta chains were all read from a single sample in a study of beta chain features in type 1 diabetes. As every portion of the isolated RNA was reverse transcribed, the sequencing read expressed TCRB transcripts. Generated by immunoSEQ multiplex PCR, the TCRdb table keeps only in-frame clones and is missing some. The sample records 600,000 to 650,000 clones, roughly a sixth being singletons. Specimen: naive CD4+ T cells from blood. The receptor source for this set is a man aged 18 to 29 in good health.

This clone was counted a few times. The rearrangement links TRBV15 to TRBJ1-6; tentatively, D is TRBD1 (5 bases). The germline CDR1 and CDR2 sequences are LNHNV and YYDKDF (reference sequence). The CDR3 has 15 amino acids. With 0 bases removed from V and 7 bases from J, the gap between germline ends came to 10 bases. The CDR3 region is CATSRDRVMNSPLHF. DNA for the CDR3: TGTGCCACCAGCAGAGACAGGGTCATGAATTCACCCCTCCACTTT.

This clone has only a few counts. Other DNA sequences of this sample code for an identical CDR3. The V and J genes are TRBV4-3 and TRBJ2-3; D uncertain. Germline-derived CDR1 and CDR2 are LGHNA and YSLEER. This CDR3 has 13 residues. V shed 1 base and J shed 0 bases, with 2 bases lying between them. CDR3 amino acids: CASSQGSTDTQYF. CDR3 nucleotide sequence: TGCGCCAGCAGCCAAGGGAGCACAGATACGCAGTATTTT.

Only a few counts were recorded for this clone. The chain carries TRBV9 and TRBJ2-7, with 12 bases identical to TRBD2. With V trimmed by 5 bases and J by 7 bases, 7 bases remained unmatched. There are 14 residues in the CDR3. The V gene's germline CDR1 is SGDLS and CDR2 YYNGEE. The CDR3 sequence is CASRETGTSGEQYF. As DNA, the CDR3 is TGTGCCAGCAGAGAAACCGGGACTAGCGGGGAGCAGTACTTC.